This T cell receptor beta chain is from a study of blood T cell repertoires in COVID-19. Study-level background: Samples representing acute and convalescent COVID-19 were sourced from the United States, Italy and Spain.

Authors' methods: Nucleated cell number was recorded as an estimate derived from reference gene primer amplification. Method: immunoSEQ multiplex PCR; TCRdb's copy keeps in-frame clones and lacks some. V, J and clone size were drawn from that table, and D and trimming were deduced from the DNA. The profile shows 300,000 or so clones, roughly 91% of them singletons. This CDR3 has 15 amino acids. The V and J ends lost 6 bases and 4 bases, in that order; junction bases with no gene match: 7. Germline CDR1 SNHLY, CDR2 FYNNEI. This receptor was taken from a man over 45 with active or convalescent COVID-19. The rearrangement joins TRBV2 to TRBJ2-2, with 8 bases matching TRBD1. Sequencing was carried out using peripheral blood. The CDR3 is CASSLQGASTGELFF. CDR3 sequence (DNA): TGTGCCAGCAGCCTCCAGGGGGCGAGCACCGGGGAGCTGTTTTTT.